This TCR beta chain was retrieved from a study of cytomegalovirus exposure and HLA in healthy donors (TCRdb year 2017). Looking at the study overall: An earlier analysis of under 600 of the donors reported more than 250 Gb of sequence data and 117 million unique TCR beta sequences from some 180 million T cells. Rather than using new phenotypic data, the later analysis identified candidate immune exposures from TCR beta sequences and from how often those sequences occurred across donors. A later analysis re-analyzed previously published TCR beta repertoires from approximately 700 donors and added high-resolution HLA genotyping to study TCR occurrence patterns. HLA typing covered class I and class II loci at four-digit resolution. In an earlier analysis of 500 to 650 of the donors, high-throughput TCR beta sequencing was used to judge whether each TCR beta V gene segment behaved as functional or pseudogenic. An early release covering about 600 HLA-typed donors comprised 250 to 350 gigabases of sequencing data and around 80 million unique TCR sequences. Alongside the repertoire data, information on donor age, sex, ethnicity and CMV serostatus was compiled. Among the 398 genotyped donors, around 81% belonged to the genetic ancestry cluster associated with self-reported Caucasian donors. Every repertoire in the discovery cohort had been generated on one and the same sequencing platform. Roughly five DR-DQ haplotypes were handled as single units for association and clustering because linkage in the cohort was strong. The study profiled the T cell repertoires of about 720 subjects by immunosequencing and related them to cytomegalovirus serostatus. In a later genetic analysis, genome-wide SNP genotypes for about 65% of the 666 donors were used, and that subset was treated as a discovery cohort. The number of typed donors differed by locus: about 620-640 for A, B, C, DRB1 and DQB1; 522 for DQA1; 606 for DPA1; and 450 to 480 for DPB1. On average, around 230,000 unique TCR beta nucleotide sequences were sequenced per donor among some 430 genotyped donors of the cohort, with roughly 18% of those sequences being non-productive. In addition to the first cohort of roughly 670 subjects, a separate validation cohort of 120 different subjects was used. To predict cytomegalovirus infection status, the study combined high-throughput TCR immunosequencing, statistical association of individual TCRs with disease status, and machine learning. The study aimed to test whether cataloging public T cell receptors could reveal signatures of past pathogen exposure. General findings and caveats noted by the study authors: A few of the identified cytomegalovirus-associated TCR beta chains were confirmed in vitro to be specific for cytomegalovirus antigens. The 87-base-pair reads could not distinguish some IMGT-functional V segments, including TRBV6-2 and TRBV6-3, so those segments were excluded. Because HLA typing was unavailable for some donors at each locus, only the typed subset was used in association tests. For the cohort, immune exposure information was limited to CMV serostatus. In a later analysis, the rate of TCR association differed among HLA loci, with DRB1 alleles having the most associated TCRs and HLA-C alleles having the fewest. The authors suggested that the approach could potentially be generalized to other disease states and immunological phenotypes. Only TCR beta chains were sequenced in this cohort, and the absence of alpha or paired-chain data limited detectable features. In a later genetic analysis, fewer N-insertions in productive TCRs were reported among donors in an Asian-associated ancestry cluster than the roughly 700-donor mean. At a false discovery rate of 0.05, a later analysis linked around 15,000 TCR beta sequences to specific HLA alleles. In an earlier analysis of some 540 of the donors, most TCR beta V segments appeared in productive rearrangements about 87% or about 30% of the time, broadly matching IMGT annotations. When HLA alleles, especially DR and DQ, strongly co-occurred, attributing TCR associations to individual alleles was difficult. A cluster of highly shared sequence variants was judged likely to represent a technical artifact of the sequencing pipeline. The classifier was reported to diagnose cytomegalovirus status with high specificity and sensitivity in both the original cohort and the validation cohort. Several of the top co-occurrence clusters appeared to be linked to parvovirus B19, influenza, CMV and Epstein-Barr virus, according to a later analysis. A further reported finding was that TCR beta sequences accurately predicted the HLA-A and HLA-B alleles for most subjects in the first cohort. An association between a missense DCLRE1C variant and V-gene and J-gene trimming of TCR beta chains was found in a later genetic analysis and replicated in an independent cohort. A total of 164 TCR beta chains were listed by the study as associated with cytomegalovirus. The presence/absence analyses assumed that sequencing depth was roughly uniform across donors, and that assumption may not be true. In a later analysis, most CMV-associated TCR beta chains were found to appear HLA-restricted, with HLA associations seemingly driven largely by CMV exposure. Because counts were too low, some 17 rarely observed V segments, including chromosome 9 orphons, were excluded from the earlier analysis of around 590 of the donors. In a later analysis, HLA-associated TCR beta chains were found to be more clonally expanded and to have lower generation probabilities than equally common non-associated chains. Most TCR sequences were observed very rarely across donors, whereas some public TCRs were present in many individuals. Linkage disequilibrium might explain the correlated functional status among segregating V segments, but an unknown experimental factor could not be ruled out.

The library was generated by the immunoSEQ multiplex PCR assay. For the multiplex PCR, a mixture combining 60 forward primers for TCR Vbeta segments and 13 reverse primers for TCR Jbeta segments was used. Amplification of the CDR3 region of rearranged TCR beta genes was performed with a multiplex PCR assay on genomic DNA. Amplified TCR beta libraries were sequenced as 87-base-pair reads on the Illumina HiSeq System. The study's processing was this. In a later analysis, roughly 80 million unique TCR beta chains were counted across the 666 repertoires, and roughly 11 million of these chains were shared by at least two donors. A nearest-neighbor algorithm error-corrected the raw reads and collapsed the reads into unique sequences, merging closely related sequences to remove PCR and sequencing errors. Alignment of CDR3 sequences to IMGT reference sequences was used to assign V, D and J gene segments. Each retained sequence needed at least a six-nucleotide match to both a V gene segment and a J gene segment. Rearrangements were classified as productive when the CDR3 lacked stop codons and remained in frame with V and J, and all other rearrangements were classified as non-productive. CDR3 was defined by IMGT convention, running from the second conserved V-encoded cysteine to the conserved J-encoded phenylalanine. The earlier analysis of roughly 590 of the donors excluded sequences that lacked an unambiguous match to a single V gene segment. An earlier analysis of 587 of the donors classified V segments as functional when productive rearrangements were above 56.7% and as segregating when the standard deviation between donors was above 5%. A statistical classification framework was developed to diagnose cytomegalovirus status using the catalog of TCR beta chain sequences. In a later analysis, TCR nucleotide sequences were compared against IMGT/GENE-DB human TR gene sequences so that V and J genes could be assigned. In a later analysis, CDR3 sequences and most-parsimonious VDJ recombination scenarios were assigned using the TCRdist pipeline. In a later analysis, every TCR beta chain was defined by the combination of its CDR3 amino acid sequence and its V-gene family, and reads without a unique V-gene family were dropped. As a way to deal with suspected cross-contamination and a sequencing artifact, a later analysis dropped roughly 620 nucleotide sequences that were highly shared and had low generation probability. A later analysis calculated a clonal expansion index for each public chain from normalized within-repertoire ranks of inferred template counts. In a later analysis, generation probabilities were computed using a VDJ recombination model fitted to out-of-frame rearrangements, and the results were checked against IGoR. In a later analysis, hypergeometric tests were used to score TCR-TCR, TCR-HLA and TCR-CMV co-occurrence, with a repertoire-size bias correction applied to TCR pairs. To estimate false discovery rates, a later analysis permuted the HLA or CMV assignments 20 times. In a later analysis, co-occurring TCRs were grouped using DBSCAN, with TCRdist sequence similarity added in when clustering inside HLA-allele-positive subsets. Co-occurrence clustering excluded repertoires with fewer than 30,000 or more than 120,000 public chains, plus five with anomalous nucleotide sharing. TCRdb re-hosts the immuneACCESS table, in-frame sequences only. Its copies lack some clones; in the studies checked, an unresolved V gene accounts for under half of them, and the cause for the rest is not known. D and trimming come from the DNA, and the V and J calls and clone size come from that table. This sample comprises some 120,000 clones, about 80% of them detected only once. Jointly, the top ten make up approximately 0.93% of the sample.

In regard to this clone: Its binding antigen is unknown. No much larger clonotype is one base removed from it; base qualities were not supplied.

In total, around 600 healthy bone marrow donors made up the cohort. At the time of sampling, all cohort members were nominally healthy, though unrecorded immune exposures were likely present. CMV serostatus was positive for 289 and negative for about 50% of the roughly 700 cohort members, and was not recorded for this donor. A peripheral blood sample was provided by each donor, and peripheral blood mononuclear cells were used for TCR beta sequencing. Genomic DNA was extracted from the blood cell samples with the Qiagen DNeasy Blood Extraction Kit. Spanning cysteine to phenylalanine, the CDR3 consists of 14 amino acids. Of all the DNA, just the CDR3 is kept, 42 bases in frame from base 1. In the germline V gene, CDR1 corresponds to SGHRS and CDR2 to YFSETQ. Trimmed from V: 2 bases; trimmed from J: 3 bases; junction bases lacking a gene match: 4.

Sequencing input: PBMCs. The chain joins TRBV5-1 to TRBJ1-1; 7 junctional bases match TRBD1. The origin of this receptor is a human donor in good health. The CDR3 here reads CASSFRDSHTEAFF. The DNA sequence is given as TGCGCCAGCAGCTTCCGGGACAGCCACACTGAAGCTTTCTTT.